Listed below are T cell receptor beta chains from one sample, sequenced in a study of T cell repertoires in cytomegalovirus infection. From the reads, TCRdb called clonotypes with MiXCR, one entry per CDR3 protein. The table includes 200,000 to 300,000 distinct CDR3 sequences, roughly 10% detected once. Sequenced: PBMCs. Receptors were obtained from a human donor in good health (CMV status not recorded). Some clones in this sample may be carry-over from other donors' samples. Each CDR3 is given with its conserved first and last residue. Each record gives: D gene, CDR3 length, V gene, clone size, J gene, CDR3 protein, CDR3 DNA. D genes are given only for firm matches. The listing skips clone size in some rows; elsewhere it reads once, few, many or a size class.

TRBD2	18	TRBV20-1	NA	TRBJ2-7	CSARGGGLALPGGPEQYF	TGCAGTGCTAGGGGGGGGGGACTAGCCCTGCCGGGGGGACCCGAGCAGTACTTC
NA	13	TRBV25-1	many	TRBJ2-1	CASTPDPSGEQFF	TGTGCCAGCACTCCGGACCCCTCGGGTGAGCAGTTCTTC
NA	15	TRBV7-2	many	TRBJ1-6	CASSLARQRNSPLHF	TGTGCCAGCAGCTTAGCGCGACAGAGGAATTCACCCCTCCACTTT
TRBD2	15	TRBV7-2	medium-sized	TRBJ2-1	CASSLAGRAYNEQFF	TGTGCCAGCAGCTTAGCAGGGAGGGCTTACAATGAGCAGTTCTTC
NA	15	TRBV7-2	few	TRBJ2-7	CASSLRHETAYEQYF	TGTGCCAGCAGCTTAAGACACGAGACAGCATACGAGCAGTACTTC
NA	16	TRBV7-2	many	TRBJ1-3	CASSSRSVNSGNTIYF	TGTGCCAGCAGCTCCCGCTCGGTTAACTCTGGAAACACCATATATTTT
NA	14	TRBV2	few	TRBJ1-5	CASSWNRGNQPQHF	TGTGCCAGCAGTTGGAACAGGGGCAATCAGCCCCAGCATTTT
NA	11	TRBV7-6	many	TRBJ2-5	CASAPGETQYF	TGTGCCAGCGCCCCAGGAGAGACCCAGTACTTC
NA	16	TRBV5-5	NA	TRBJ2-3	CASSLIGTQSTDTQYF	TGTGCCAGCAGCTTGATTGGGACTCAAAGCACAGATACGCAGTATTTT
NA	15	TRBV7-2	many	TRBJ1-5	CASSLAGISNQPQHF	TGTGCCAGCAGCTTAGCTGGGATTAGCAATCAGCCCCAGCATTTT
NA	14	TRBV7-2	many	TRBJ1-1	CASSLLRGNTEAFF	TGTGCCAGCAGCTTACTCCGAGGGAACACTGAAGCTTTCTTT
NA	9	TRBV29-1	few	TRBJ2-7	CSGAGEQYF	TGCAGCGGGGCGGGAGAGCAGTACTTC
NA	16	TRBV7-9	many	TRBJ2-6	CASSLGTPSGANVLTF	TGTGCCAGCAGCCTCGGGACCCCCTCTGGGGCCAACGTCCTGACTTTC
TRBD2	15	TRBV30	NA	TRBJ2-5	CAWSEITSGGKTQYF	TGTGCCTGGAGTGAAATTACTAGCGGGGGAAAGACCCAGTACTTC
NA	14	TRBV7-2	many	TRBJ1-6	CASSLGTGSPPLHF	TGTGCCAGCAGCCTAGGGACTGGTTCACCACCCCTCCACTTT
NA	15	TRBV6-5	NA	TRBJ1-1	CASSERGGWGTEAFF	TGTGCCAGCAGTGAGAGAGGGGGATGGGGCACTGAAGCTTTCTTT
TRBD2	13	TRBV7-2	many	TRBJ2-3	CAGGGIGTDTQYF	TGTGCCGGCGGGGGGATTGGCACAGATACGCAGTATTTT
NA	15	TRBV7-2	many	TRBJ1-1	CASSPSHLPNTEAFF	TGTGCCAGCAGCCCGTCACACCTTCCGAACACTGAAGCTTTCTTT
NA	16	TRBV7-9	many	TRBJ1-2	CASRFALDGSPSGDTF	TGTGCCAGCCGCTTCGCCCTCGACGGATCCCCGAGTGGGGACACCTTC
TRBD1	15	TRBV20-1	few	TRBJ1-2	CSARDLQGNDYGYTF	TGCAGTGCTAGAGATTTACAGGGGAACGACTATGGCTACACCTTC
TRBD2	15	TRBV10-2	few	TRBJ2-5	CASSKSGRAQETQYF	TGCGCCAGCAGTAAAAGCGGGAGGGCCCAGGAGACCCAGTACTTC
NA	12	TRBV3-1	many	TRBJ2-5	CASSPPLETQYF	TGTGCCAGCAGCCCACCCCTGGAGACCCAGTACTTC
NA	15	TRBV11-2	many	TRBJ2-5	CASSLQTGNWETQYF	TGTGCCAGCAGCTTGCAAACAGGGAATTGGGAGACCCAGTACTTC
NA	14	TRBV28	many	TRBJ2-7	CATQPPAHTYEQYF	TGTGCCACGCAACCCCCCGCCCATACCTACGAGCAGTACTTC
TRBD1	15	TRBV27	NA	TRBJ1-1	CASCRDRGLSTEAFF	TGTGCCAGCTGCCGGGACAGGGGCTTGAGCACTGAAGCTTTCTTT
TRBD1	14	TRBV10-3	many	TRBJ1-2	CAISEDRGLHGYTF	TGTGCCATCAGCGAAGACAGGGGGCTCCATGGCTACACCTTC
TRBD1	14	TRBV7-2	many	TRBJ1-1	CASSSSGTGSKAFF	TGTGCCAGCAGCTCGTCCGGGACAGGGAGTAAGGCTTTCTTT
NA	14	TRBV5-1	many	TRBJ2-5	CASSRDDPAAAQYF	TGCGCCAGCAGCCGCGACGACCCCGCAGCGGCCCAGTACTTC
NA	15	TRBV7-2	many	TRBJ2-1	CASSVQGRDNNEQFF	TGTGCCAGCAGCGTACAGGGGCGGGACAACAATGAGCAGTTCTTC
NA	13	TRBV14	many	TRBJ1-1	CASSQVSGARAFF	TGTGCCAGCAGCCAAGTGTCTGGGGCTCGAGCTTTCTTT
TRBD2	16	TRBV14	few	TRBJ2-5	CASSQQAELAEETQYF	TGTGCCAGCAGCCAACAGGCGGAACTAGCGGAAGAGACCCAGTACTTC
TRBD2	13	TRBV7-6	many	TRBJ2-3	CASSTAGGDTQYF	TGTGCCAGCAGCACCGCCGGGGGGGATACGCAGTATTTT
NA	15	TRBV7-3	many	TRBJ2-7	CASIPSWGNSYEQYF	TGTGCCAGCATCCCAAGCTGGGGAAACTCCTACGAGCAGTACTTC
NA	13	TRBV19	many	TRBJ1-5	CASNKGDWQPQHF	TGTGCCAGTAATAAGGGGGACTGGCAGCCCCAGCATTTT
TRBD1	14	TRBV19	many	TRBJ1-1	CASSSGQGVTEAFF	TGTGCCAGTAGCTCAGGACAGGGCGTCACTGAAGCTTTCTTT
NA	13	TRBV6-2/TRBV6-3	many	TRBJ2-2	CASLTQNTGELFF	TGTGCCAGCCTTACTCAGAACACCGGGGAGCTGTTTTTT
NA	16	TRBV28	NA	TRBJ1-3	CASSSQQVGSGNTIYF	TGTGCCAGCAGTTCCCAACAGGTCGGCTCTGGAAACACCATATATTTT
NA	12	TRBV7-9	NA	TRBJ1-6	CASSAENSPLHF	TGTGCCAGCAGCGCGGAAAATTCACCCCTCCACTTT
NA	13	TRBV7-9	many	TRBJ1-5	CASSAPGNQPQHF	TGTGCCAGCAGCGCCCCAGGAAATCAGCCCCAGCATTTT
TRBD1	14	TRBV7-2	few	TRBJ2-5	CASSPDRGRQTQYF	TGTGCCAGCAGCCCCGACAGGGGGCGTCAGACCCAGTACTTC
NA	13	TRBV7-2	many	TRBJ1-2	CASSSTGPNGYTF	TGTGCCAGCAGCTCCACAGGGCCTAATGGCTACACCTTC
TRBD1	13	TRBV2	many	TRBJ1-4	CASRGDRGEKLFF	TGTGCCAGCAGAGGGGACAGGGGTGAAAAACTGTTTTTT
TRBD2	16	TRBV28	many	TRBJ2-5	CASRPTSGGYQETQYF	TGTGCCAGCAGACCTACTAGCGGGGGGTATCAAGAGACCCAGTACTTC
NA	16	TRBV7-2	many	TRBJ1-2	CASSSGGLGTDYGYTF	TGTGCCAGCAGCTCCGGGGGGCTGGGGACGGACTATGGCTACACCTTC
NA	14	TRBV20-1	many	TRBJ1-1	CSARDLRRVSEAFF	TGCAGTGCCCGGGACCTCCGGCGTGTTAGTGAAGCTTTCTTT
NA	13	TRBV6-1	few	TRBJ2-1	CASSEDTYNEQFF	TGTGCCAGCAGTGAAGACACCTACAATGAGCAGTTCTTC
NA	16	TRBV19	NA	TRBJ2-7	CASSMPGSRGSYEQYF	TGTGCCAGTAGTATGCCAGGCTCTAGGGGCTCCTACGAGCAGTACTTC
NA	14	TRBV7-2	many	TRBJ1-1	CASSRDTLDWEAFF	TGTGCCAGCAGTCGGGACACGCTCGATTGGGAAGCTTTCTTT
TRBD2	15	TRBV19	many	TRBJ2-3	CASSPFSGRSDTQYF	TGTGCCAGTAGCCCTTTCAGCGGGAGATCGGATACGCAGTATTTT
NA	15	TRBV28	many	TRBJ1-1	CASSSFGRQNTEAFF	TGTGCCAGCAGCAGTTTCGGCAGACAGAACACTGAAGCTTTCTTT
NA	16	TRBV7-2	many	TRBJ2-5	CASSLVRTYERGTQYF	TGTGCCAGCAGCTTAGTGCGCACCTACGAGCGAGGGACCCAGTACTTC
TRBD1	18	TRBV7-6	many	TRBJ2-3	CASSPRTGGTGPTDTQYF	TGTGCCAGCAGCCCCCGGACAGGGGGAACCGGGCCCACAGATACGCAGTATTTT
NA	14	TRBV7-2	few	TRBJ2-7	CASSSVGRSYEQYF	TGTGCCAGCAGCTCCGTCGGCCGGTCCTACGAGCAGTACTTC
NA	15	TRBV7-2	many	TRBJ2-5	CASTLRASGIETQYF	TGTGCCAGCACCCTGCGGGCCTCCGGGATCGAGACCCAGTACTTC
NA	14	TRBV11-1	few	TRBJ2-7	CASSRSTQNYEQYF	TGTGCCAGCAGCCGCTCCACACAGAACTACGAGCAGTACTTC
TRBD1	15	TRBV7-2	many	TRBJ2-7	CASSLQRTGVAEQYF	TGTGCCAGCAGCTTACAGCGGACAGGGGTAGCCGAGCAGTACTTC
NA	19	TRBV6-6	few	TRBJ1-1	CASSPLPTDKIDMNTEAFF	TGTGCCAGCAGTCCTCTACCGACAGATAAAATTGACATGAACACTGAAGCTTTCTTT
TRBD1	16	TRBV7-2	many	TRBJ2-7	CASSFVTRTGTYEQYF	TGTGCCAGCAGCTTCGTTACCCGGACAGGCACCTACGAGCAGTACTTC
TRBD2	14	TRBV11-3	few	TRBJ2-7	CASSPGRGSYEQYF	TGTGCCAGCAGCCCGGGGAGGGGATCCTACGAGCAGTACTTC